The entry that follows covers one TCR beta chain sequence. Its antigen is not identified. Germline CDR1 is LNHDA and CDR2 is SQIVND (reference sequence). This CDR3 has 20 amino acids. With 3 bases clipped from V and 0 bases from J, the junction kept 19 bases outside the gene matches. These data belong to a study of PD-1 blockade in classical Hodgkin lymphoma. The study's findings and limits: By C4D1, diversity of CD4+ TCRs had risen significantly, whereas that of CD8+ TCRs had not. Relative to healthy donors, newly diagnosed patients reportedly had lower baseline TCR diversity, which was reported as lower still in relapsed/refractory patients. For complete responders, baseline diversity was comparable to that of newly diagnosed patients. Initiation of nivolumab under 1 year after ASCT led to exclusion of patients.

Time point defined: cycle 4 day 1 (C4D1), after six to seven weeks of nivolumab. No patient escaped relapse after autologous stem cell transplantation, and brentuximab vedotin exposure varied. Sequencing used immunoSEQ multiplex PCR; TCRdb keeps in-frame clones, though not all of them. The repertoire holds tens of thousands of clones, about 75% seen once, with about 12% in the top ten. V is TRBV19 and J is TRBJ2-7, with 8 positions matching TRBD2. The source material was peripheral blood mononuclear cells (PBMCs), sampled before the fourth cycle of nivolumab. The source of this sequence is a human donor with classical Hodgkin lymphoma. CDR3 protein: CASSMNGVGGGRSPSYEQYF. In DNA form, the CDR3 reads TGTGCCAGTAGTATGAATGGTGTTGGAGGCGGGAGGTCCCCCTCCTACGAGCAGTACTTC. The full variable domain, rest sourced from reference TRBV19 and TRBJ2-7, is DGGITQSPKYLFRKEGQNVTLSCEQNLNHDAMYWYRQDPGQGLRLIYYSQIVNDFQKGDIAEGYSVSREKKESFPLTVTSAQKNPTAFYLCASSMNGVGGGRSPSYEQYFGPGTRLTVT.